The T cell receptor beta chain described here comes from a study of OX40 agonist ivuxolimab in advanced cancers. Study background: Patients were treated with intravenous ivuxolimab, dosed at 0.01 to 10 mg/kg and infused every 2 weeks.

TCRdb keeps only in-frame clones here, not all; method: immunoSEQ multiplex PCR. The table includes approximately 58,000 clones, about 86% detected once. Concerning this clone itself: The antigen remains undetermined.

This CDR3 has 17 amino acids. Germline V gene sequence: CDR1 SGHNT, CDR2 YYREEE (reference sequence). V gave up 2 bases and J gave up 0 bases, with 15 bases separating them. Study observations and caveats: The authors also found low normalized T-cell clonal expansion in some nonresponders. The antigen specificity of the peripheral T cells (those that were expanded) was not determined. At doses 0.1 to 3.0 mg/kg, CD4+ and CD8+ clones expanded.

The sequencing here drew on CD4+ or CD8+ T cells sorted from blood, taken in a trial of the OX40 agonist ivuxolimab. V usage is TRBV5-4 and J usage is TRBJ2-1, with D perhaps matching TRBD2 (5 bases). The clonotype was recovered from an adult with an advanced solid tumor such as melanoma, head and neck, liver or kidney cancer. The CDR3 DNA is TGTGCCAGCAGCTTTATGCCGGGGTTAGACTCCTACAATGAGCAGTTCTTC. The encoded protein is CASSFMPGLDSYNEQFF.